The rows below give T cell receptor beta chains drawn from one sample of a study of yellow fever vaccine responses in identical twins. A single record per CDR3 protein comes from TCRdb applying MiXCR to the RT-PCR reads. The sample includes some 4,500 distinct CDR3 sequences, around nine tenths of them seen just once. Material: T cells from blood (PBMCs), unsorted or a sorted subset (not recorded which), obtained before or after yellow fever vaccination (not recorded which). These TCRs come from a woman aged 18-29 years who received the yellow fever vaccine. CDR3s include the opening cysteine and the closing phenylalanine or tryptophan. A D gene is named only where the DNA matches it firmly. The size field is filled for only some rows; it gives once, few, many or a size class.

clone_size j_call v_call d_call cdr3_aa cdr3_nt
few TRBJ1-3 TRBV4-1 NA CASSASPASGNTIYF TGCGCCAGCAGCGCAAGTCCGGCCTCTGGAAACACCATATATTTT
once TRBJ2-5 TRBV20-1 NA CSARDSRRLQETQYF TGCAGTGCTAGAGATTCGAGACGATTACAAGAGACCCAGTACTTC
NA TRBJ2-4 TRBV11-2 NA CASSRDNKNIQYF TGTGCCAGCAGCCGGGACAACAAAAACATTCAGTACTTC
NA TRBJ2-7 TRBV15 NA CATSRGLEGREQYF TGTGCCACCAGCAGGGGTTTGGAGGGCCGCGAGCAGTACTTC
NA TRBJ2-5 TRBV29-1 NA CSVTGLGQETQYF TGCAGCGTCACGGGGTTGGGCCAAGAGACCCAGTACTTC
NA TRBJ1-2 TRBV15 NA CATSREQRDYGYTF TGTGCCACCAGCAGAGAGCAGCGTGACTATGGCTACACCTTC
NA TRBJ2-3 TRBV4-1 NA CASSQDPFRGTDTQYF TGCGCCAGCAGCCAAGACCCATTCAGGGGCACAGATACGCAGTATTTT
NA TRBJ2-3 TRBV4-1 TRBD2 CASSPQRGGPDTQYF TGCGCCAGCAGCCCCCAGCGGGGGGGGCCAGATACGCAGTATTTT
NA TRBJ2-1 TRBV6-1 TRBD2 CASSESSGGNNEQFF TGTGCCAGCAGTGAAAGTAGCGGGGGTAACAATGAGCAGTTCTTC
NA TRBJ2-1 TRBV5-1 NA CASSLRQNGRLDLYNEQFF TGCGCCAGCAGCTTAAGACAGAACGGTAGACTAGACCTCTACAATGAGCAGTTCTTC
NA TRBJ1-3 TRBV10-3 NA CAISEDSNFSGNTIYF TGTGCCATCAGTGAGGACAGTAACTTCTCTGGAAACACCATATATTTT
once TRBJ1-1 TRBV7-3 NA CASRPTPRDTEAFF TGTGCCAGCAGACCTACCCCACGGGACACTGAAGCTTTCTTT
NA TRBJ1-5 TRBV6-2/TRBV6-3 NA CASSYSEGVQPQHF TGTGCCAGCAGTTACTCGGAAGGGGTTCAGCCCCAGCATTTT
NA TRBJ1-1 TRBV12-3/TRBV12-4 TRBD1 CASRRDSLNTEAFF TGTGCCAGCAGAAGGGACAGCTTGAACACTGAAGCTTTCTTT
NA TRBJ2-3 TRBV30 TRBD2 CACPWEASGGWDTQYF TGTGCCTGCCCATGGGAGGCTAGCGGAGGGTGGGATACGCAGTATTTT
NA TRBJ1-2 TRBV4-1 NA CASSQEAVSPYGYTF TGCGCCAGCAGCCAAGAGGCGGTCTCGCCTTATGGCTACACCTTC
NA TRBJ2-7 TRBV19 TRBD1 CASSTTGGFNYEQYF TGTGCCAGTAGTACTACAGGGGGTTTCAACTACGAGCAGTACTTC
NA TRBJ2-2 TRBV28 NA CASSLVGSGELFF TGTGCCAGCAGTTTAGTCGGTTCCGGGGAGCTGTTTTTT
NA TRBJ2-1 TRBV4-3 TRBD1 CASSQYTGDDEQFF TGCGCCAGCAGCCAGTATACAGGGGACGATGAGCAGTTCTTC
once TRBJ2-7 TRBV14 TRBD2 CASSRGGTSAYEQYF TGTGCCAGCAGCCGAGGCGGGACTAGCGCCTACGAGCAGTACTTC
NA TRBJ2-1 TRBV27 TRBD2 CASSFSGLDHNEQFF TGTGCCAGCAGTTTTTCCGGACTAGACCACAATGAGCAGTTCTTC
NA TRBJ1-5 TRBV2 TRBD1 CASSGDSPTIKPQHF TGTGCCAGCAGTGGGGACAGTCCTACAATAAAGCCCCAGCATTTT
NA TRBJ1-6 TRBV4-1 TRBD1 CASSQDRVFLSPLHF TGCGCCAGCAGCCAGGACAGGGTTTTTCTCTCACCCCTCCACTTT